This TCR beta chain was documented in a study of blood T cell repertoires in COVID-19. In the source study's methods: The assay estimated nucleated cells by amplifying reference gene primers. Using immunoSEQ multiplex PCR, the repertoire was profiled, and TCRdb retains in-frame clones only, with some absent. V, J and clone size are taken as reported in that table, and D and trimming were inferred from the DNA itself. This sample has 120,000 to 150,000 clones, with 80% to 90% found just once. The germline V gene encodes CDR1 SGHNT and CDR2 YYREEE (reference sequence). CDR3 size: 16 residues. The V segment lost 3 bases and the J segment 7 bases; nucleotides outside the gene matches: 11.

The sequencing input was peripheral blood. This clonotype was obtained from a human donor with acute or convalescent COVID-19. The donor label of this sample is uncertain. The chain has TRBV5-4 and TRBJ1-2; 11 bases are shared with TRBD1. CDR3: CASSSRSDRGLRGYTF. CDR3 bases: TGTGCCAGCAGCTCGCGATCGGACAGGGGGCTGCGTGGCTACACCTTC.